This TCR beta chain came from a study of blood T cell repertoires in COVID-19. About the study: The United States, Italy and Spain were the sources of the acute and convalescent COVID-19 samples.

This clone has just one count. Authors' data handling: Reference gene primer amplification in the assay estimated nucleated cell counts. The protocol was immunoSEQ multiplex PCR, while the TCRdb copy is restricted to in-frame clones and leaves out a portion. The V and J calls and clone size are taken from that table; D and trimming were inferred from the DNA. The data hold about 130,000 clones, with around 88% observed a single time. CDR1 and CDR2 from the germline V gene are KGHSH and LQKENI. V trimming: 6 bases; J trimming: 8 bases; junction bases outside the gene matches: 9. CDR3 length: 16 residues.

The sequence was obtained from a man between 50 and 59 years old with acute or convalescent COVID-19. What was sequenced was peripheral blood. V is TRBV18 and J is TRBJ2-1, with 14 nucleotides matching TRBD2. The DNA of the CDR3 is TGTGCCAGCTCCCCGGGACTAGCGGGAGAAGGGGATGAGCAGTTCTTC. Translation gives CASSPGLAGEGDEQFF.